This T cell receptor (beta chain) emerged from a study of blood T cell repertoires in COVID-19. Turning to the study itself: Specimens from acute and convalescent COVID-19 originated in the United States, Italy and Spain. The analysed material was cDNA or gDNA that came from T cells, B-cell-depleted T cells, or PBMCs.

How the authors handled the data: Reference gene primer amplification yielded estimated nucleated cell counts. TCRdb's copy holds only in-frame clones and misses some; the assay was immunoSEQ multiplex PCR. V, J and clone size derive from that table, while D and trimming were established from the DNA sequence. The sample consists of approximately 280,000 clones, roughly 89% of them appearing once. The CDR3 covers 14 residues. With 7 bases clipped from V and 0 bases from J, the junction kept 5 bases outside the gene matches. Germline CDR1 and CDR2: MDHEN and SYDVKM. V is TRBV28 and J is TRBJ1-1; TRBD1 matches 7 bases. Sequencing was performed on peripheral blood. The TCR sequence derives from a middle-aged man with acute or convalescent COVID-19. The CDR3 loop is CASTIGGVNTEAFF. The CDR3 DNA reads as TGTGCCAGCACCATAGGGGGCGTGAACACTGAAGCTTTCTTT.